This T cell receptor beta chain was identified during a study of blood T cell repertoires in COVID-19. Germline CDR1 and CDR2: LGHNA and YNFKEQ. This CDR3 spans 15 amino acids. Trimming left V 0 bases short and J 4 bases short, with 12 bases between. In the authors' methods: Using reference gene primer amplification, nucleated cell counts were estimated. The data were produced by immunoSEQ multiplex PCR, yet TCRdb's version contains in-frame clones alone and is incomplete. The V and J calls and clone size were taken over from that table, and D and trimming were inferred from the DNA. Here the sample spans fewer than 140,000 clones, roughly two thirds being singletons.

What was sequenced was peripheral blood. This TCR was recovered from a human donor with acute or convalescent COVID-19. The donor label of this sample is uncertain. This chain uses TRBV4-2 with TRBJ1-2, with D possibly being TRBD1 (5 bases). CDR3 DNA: TGTGCCAGCAGCCAAGACAGGGAAAGGGGCTATGGCTACACCTTC. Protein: CASSQDRERGYGYTF.